The clone carrying this TCR beta chain was observed a few times. This record comes from a study of cytomegalovirus exposure and HLA in healthy donors. The study ran its PCR with 60 Vbeta and 13 Jbeta primers. This table comes from immunoSEQ multiplex PCR, and its TCRdb copy is limited to in-frame clones, with some not included. The sample shows approximately 100,000 clones, under 80% of them seen only once. Germline CDR1 reads MNHNS; CDR2 reads SASEGT. This CDR3 is 13 amino acids long. V dropped 10 bases and J dropped 2 bases, with 13 bases sitting between them. The clonotype comes from a woman in her forties or fifties in good health and CMV-seropositive. The chain combines TRBV6-1 with TRBJ2-3; tentatively, D is TRBD1 (6 bases). What was sequenced was PBMCs. The CDR3: CATIRDNTDTQYF. CDR3 bases: TGTGCCACCATTAGGGACAACACAGATACGCAGTATTTT.